Below are 9 T cell receptor beta chains sequenced from a single sample in a study of T cell changes during pregnancy in multiple sclerosis. Clones were read by immunoSEQ multiplex PCR, and TCRdb kept only the in-frame ones, dropping some. The repertoire has about 75,000 clones, about 94% of them found once; the top ten carry 0.12% to 0.15%. Source: CD4+ T cells from peripheral blood mononuclear cells, taken after pregnancy. The receptors derive from a female donor with multiple sclerosis, enrolled in a pregnancy study.

This chain uses TRBV5-6 with TRBJ2-7, with D unclear. The CDR3 totals 14 residues. Germline V gene data show CDR1 as SGHDT and CDR2 as YYEEEE. V dropped 0 bases and J dropped 8 bases, with 15 bases sitting between them. In nucleotides, the CDR3 is TGTGCCAGCAGCTTGGCTGGCCTCCTCCCCCAGCAGTACTTC. Translated: CASSLAGLLPQQYF.

The CDR3 is CASSLAGGMGNQPQHF. The CDR3 DNA reads as TGTGCCAGCAGCTTAGCTGGGGGGATGGGCAATCAGCCCCAGCATTTT. This chain uses TRBV7-8 with TRBJ1-5, with TRBD1 as a possible D gene (5 bases). Trimming stripped 0 bases from V and 2 bases from J, with 11 bases between. Germline values: CDR1 SGHVS, CDR2 FQNEAQ. This CDR3 contains 16 residues.

The chain couples TRBV27 to TRBJ1-4; 11 bases fit TRBD1. Per the germline V gene, CDR1 is MNHEY and CDR2 is SMNVEV (reference sequence). V lost 6 bases, J lost 8 bases, and 8 bases stayed unmatched. This CDR3 is 15 amino acids long. Here the CDR3 reads CASSPGTGGKEKLFF. In DNA form, the CDR3 reads TGTGCCAGCAGCCCTGGGACAGGGGGGAAAGAAAAACTGTTTTTT.

The chain uses TRBV15 and TRBJ2-2; TRBD2 matches 15 bases. The V gene's germline CDR1 is LNHNV and CDR2 YYDKDF (reference sequence). CDR3 length: 17 residues. J gave up 1 base and V 5 bases, and 2 bases lay outside the gene matches. CDR3 residues: CATSAGLAGGNTGELFF. As DNA, the CDR3 is TGTGCCACCAGCGCGGGACTAGCGGGAGGGAACACCGGGGAGCTGTTTTTT.

This clone was seen only once. The gene calls are TRBV19 and TRBJ1-1; TRBD1 agrees at 7 bases. The length of the CDR3 is 11 residues. V trimming: 10 bases; J trimming: 8 bases; junction bases outside the gene matches: 7. Germline V gives CDR1 LNHDA, CDR2 SQIVND (reference sequence). CDR3 sequence: CATVMDREAFF. The CDR3 coding sequence is TGTGCCACCGTTATGGACAGGGAAGCTTTCTTT.

V is TRBV4-1 and J is TRBJ1-6; 9 nucleotides line up with TRBD1. The CDR3 runs 18 residues. V lost 6 bases and J lost 6; bases outside the gene matches: 15. Germline values: CDR1 MGHRA, CDR2 YSYEKL. The CDR3 region has the DNA TGCGCCAGCAGTCATACCCCGGGACAGGGTTTCGGTAATTCACCCCTCCACTTT. It translates to CASSHTPGQGFGNSPLHF.

V and J are TRBV29-1 and TRBJ2-7, with 11 nucleotides matching TRBD2. The length of the CDR3 is 13 residues. Germline CDR1 and CDR2: SQVTM and ANQGSEA. Unmatched junction bases numbered 0, after V lost 4 bases and J lost 1 base. Written as DNA, the CDR3 is TGCAGCGTTGGACTAGCGGGGTCCTACGAGCAGTACTTC. Translating gives CSVGLAGSYEQYF.

This clone was seen a single time. V gene TRBV19 combines with J gene TRBJ2-3, with TRBD1 matching 7 bases. The germline CDR1 and CDR2 sequences are LNHDA and SQIVND (reference sequence). Trimming took 4 bases from V and 2 from J; bases not matched to a gene: 6. The CDR3 totals 15 residues. Here the CDR3 reads CASSTLTGITDTQYF. The CDR3 DNA reads as TGTGCCAGTAGTACTCTGACAGGGATCACAGATACGCAGTATTTT.

The V and J genes are TRBV7-8 and TRBJ1-1; D not resolved. V was cut by 0 bases and J by 3 bases, with 11 bases left in between. In germline, CDR1 is SGHVS, CDR2 FQNEAQ. The CDR3 totals 15 residues. In DNA, the CDR3 is TGTGCCAGCAGCTTAGCGAGCCTTTTGGACACTGAAGCTTTCTTT. Translated, it gives CASSLASLLDTEAFF. The whole variable domain, remainder taken from reference TRBV7-8 and TRBJ1-1, is GAGVSQSPRYKVAKRGQDVALRCDPISGHVSLFWYQQALGQGPEFLTYFQNEAQLDKSGLPSDRFFAERPEGSVSTLKIQRTQQEDSAVYLCASSLASLLDTEAFFGQGTRLTVV.